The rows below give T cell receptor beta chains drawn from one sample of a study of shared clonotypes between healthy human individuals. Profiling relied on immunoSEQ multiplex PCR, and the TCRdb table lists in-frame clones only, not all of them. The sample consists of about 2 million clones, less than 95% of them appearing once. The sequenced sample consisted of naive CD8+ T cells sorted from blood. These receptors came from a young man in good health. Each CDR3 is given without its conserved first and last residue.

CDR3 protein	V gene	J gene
ASSPDSGGYEQY	TRBV27	TRBJ2-7
ASSLVQGVYNEQF	TRBV5-5	TRBJ2-1
ASRPPGPGELF	TRBV7-9	TRBJ2-2
ASSFGEQY	TRBV5-8	TRBJ2-7
ASSRTENTEAF	TRBV9	TRBJ1-1
ASSYGFNYEQY	TRBV6-5	TRBJ2-7
ASNGAGGRDEQY	TRBV2	TRBJ2-7
ASSNDGSTDTQY	TRBV9	TRBJ2-3
ASSLQGHDYEQY	TRBV27	TRBJ2-7
ATHSGGRPGHTSYEQY	TRBV27	TRBJ2-7
ASSWIRNTEAF	TRBV14	TRBJ1-1
ASSLAQGNNSPLH	TRBV5-1	TRBJ1-6
ASSKGTGVLNSPLH	TRBV21-1	TRBJ1-6
ASSPHQGENTGELF	TRBV7-6	TRBJ2-2
ASSPYRDSGANVLT	TRBV7-2	TRBJ2-6
ASSSGLAGVLAGELF	TRBV7-8	TRBJ2-2
ASSIRLAGGEYQETQY	TRBV7-8	TRBJ2-5
ASSPSGSYEQY	TRBV7-9	TRBJ2-7
ASSVGGQGANEQY	TRBV9	TRBJ2-7
ASTPLLGQGYEQY	TRBV27	TRBJ2-7
ASSRTPVTGELF	TRBV28	TRBJ2-2
ASSGWEGPNYGYT	TRBV9	TRBJ1-2
AIRGGSENEQF	TRBV10-3	TRBJ2-1
ASSSPNEAF	TRBV28	TRBJ1-1
ASSSGTSGLYEQY	TRBV7-6	TRBJ2-7
ASSYSAGINQPQH	TRBV6-5	TRBJ1-5
ASSIGAGDDGEQF	TRBV19	TRBJ2-1
ASSVISGANVLT	TRBV9	TRBJ2-6
ASSLFDNEQF	TRBV5-6	TRBJ2-1
ASSQDDGTASYNEQF	TRBV4-3	TRBJ2-1
ASSMVYRDEDYGYT	TRBV19	TRBJ1-2
ASSVAVTGSQQDTQY	TRBV9	TRBJ2-3
ASSQGGETQY	TRBV4-1	TRBJ2-5
ATLRENTGELF	TRBV6-5	TRBJ2-2
ASRLQTASYEQY	TRBV2	TRBJ2-7
ASSESAITDTQY	TRBV10-1	TRBJ2-3
ASSQGEGMFAF	TRBV4-1	TRBJ1-1
ASSLGDRGHTEAF	TRBV7-4	TRBJ1-1
ASSQDWDTEAF	TRBV4-1	TRBJ1-1
SVEDRDRGHGYT	TRBV29-1	TRBJ1-2
ASSWTGGSNQPQH	TRBV6-5	TRBJ1-5
ASSPWGRSELPLH	TRBV27	TRBJ1-6
ASSVVKTSRLGYEQY	TRBV9	TRBJ2-7
ASSQTGSYNEQF	TRBV4-3	TRBJ2-1
ASSSTVHGLLLNYGYT	TRBV7-9	TRBJ1-2
ASSLEGGPNEKLF	TRBV7-2	TRBJ1-4
ASQSGTGNTEAF	TRBV2	TRBJ1-1
ASSPGGGNSYEQY	TRBV9	TRBJ2-7
ASSQGGGLTEKLF	TRBV7-2	TRBJ1-4
ASSLTSGEQY	TRBV28	TRBJ2-7
ASSYGRYEQY	TRBV6-5	TRBJ2-7
ASSRSGGRYEQY	TRBV13	TRBJ2-7